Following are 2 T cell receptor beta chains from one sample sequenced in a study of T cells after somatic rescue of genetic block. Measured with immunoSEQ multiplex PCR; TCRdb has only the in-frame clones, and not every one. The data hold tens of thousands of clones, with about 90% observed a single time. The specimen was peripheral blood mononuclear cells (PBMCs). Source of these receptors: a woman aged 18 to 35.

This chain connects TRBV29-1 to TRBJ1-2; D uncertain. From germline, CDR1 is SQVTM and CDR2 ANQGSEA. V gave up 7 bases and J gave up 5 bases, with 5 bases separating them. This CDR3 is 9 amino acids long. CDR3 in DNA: TGCAGCGGCGAGTATGGCTACACCTTC. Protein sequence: CSGEYGYTF.

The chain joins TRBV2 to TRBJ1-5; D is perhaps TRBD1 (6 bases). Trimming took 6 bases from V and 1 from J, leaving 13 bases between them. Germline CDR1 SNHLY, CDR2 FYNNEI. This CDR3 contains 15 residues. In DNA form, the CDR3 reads TGTGCCAGCAGCCTCCTAGGGGGGAGCAATCAGCCCCAGCATTTT. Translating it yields CASSLLGGSNQPQHF.